These T cell receptor beta chains were read from a single sample in a study of blood T cell repertoires in COVID-19. TCRdb keeps only in-frame clones here, not all; method: immunoSEQ multiplex PCR. The sample yields over 75,000 clones, approximately 90% seen once. The sequenced material came from peripheral blood. The receptors shown here come from a human donor with active COVID-19. The donor label of this sample is uncertain. Each CDR3 is given with its conserved first and last residue. The order of the fields is J gene, CDR3 length, V gene, clone size, D gene, CDR3 protein, CDR3 DNA. A D gene is named only where the DNA matches it firmly. Clone sizes are given selectively: once, few, many, or a class where the clone is expanded.

J gene: TRBJ2-7; CDR3 length: 13; V gene: TRBV27; clone size: NA; D gene: NA; CDR3 protein: CASKGASSYEQYF; CDR3 DNA: TGTGCCAGCAAGGGAGCTAGCTCCTACGAGCAGTACTTC
J gene: TRBJ2-1; CDR3 length: 16; V gene: TRBV13; clone size: NA; D gene: NA; CDR3 protein: CASDGVAANLRVGQFF; CDR3 DNA: TGTGCCAGCGACGGGGTGGCGGCCAACCTTCGGGTTGGGCAGTTCTTC
J gene: TRBJ2-1; CDR3 length: 15; V gene: TRBV6-2/TRBV6-3; clone size: once; D gene: NA; CDR3 protein: CASSYVGAPYNEQFF; CDR3 DNA: TGTGCCAGCAGTTACGTGGGGGCGCCCTACAATGAGCAGTTCTTC
J gene: TRBJ2-5; CDR3 length: 15; V gene: TRBV6-5; clone size: NA; D gene: TRBD2; CDR3 protein: CATRRGTGGGETQYF; CDR3 DNA: TGTGCCACTCGGAGAGGGACGGGGGGAGGAGAGACCCAGTACTTC
J gene: TRBJ2-7; CDR3 length: 13; V gene: TRBV6-1; clone size: once; D gene: NA; CDR3 protein: CASSDRVGSEQYF; CDR3 DNA: TGTGCCAGCAGTGACAGGGTCGGGAGCGAGCAGTACTTC
J gene: TRBJ1-1; CDR3 length: 13; V gene: TRBV6-6; clone size: NA; D gene: TRBD1; CDR3 protein: CASSVQGATEAFF; CDR3 DNA: TGTGCCAGCAGTGTACAGGGGGCCACTGAAGCTTTCTTT
J gene: TRBJ2-5; CDR3 length: 14; V gene: TRBV11-3; clone size: NA; D gene: TRBD2; CDR3 protein: CASSFRGVQETQYF; CDR3 DNA: TGTGCCAGCAGCTTCCGGGGGGTCCAAGAGACCCAGTACTTC
J gene: TRBJ2-6; CDR3 length: 16; V gene: TRBV5-8; clone size: NA; D gene: NA; CDR3 protein: CASSLRVGPGANVLTF; CDR3 DNA: TGTGCCAGCAGCCTCCGAGTGGGGCCCGGGGCCAACGTCCTGACTTTC
J gene: TRBJ2-1; CDR3 length: 15; V gene: TRBV19; clone size: once; D gene: NA; CDR3 protein: CASSSTGSSYNEQFF; CDR3 DNA: TGTGCCAGTAGTAGTACAGGGAGCTCCTACAATGAGCAGTTCTTC
J gene: TRBJ2-7; CDR3 length: 15; V gene: TRBV11-2; clone size: NA; D gene: TRBD2; CDR3 protein: CASSLEGGGVDEQYF; CDR3 DNA: TGTGCCAGCAGCTTAGAAGGCGGGGGGGTGGACGAGCAGTACTTC
J gene: TRBJ2-2; CDR3 length: 13; V gene: TRBV14; clone size: NA; D gene: NA; CDR3 protein: CASSQNRARELFF; CDR3 DNA: TGTGCCAGCAGCCAGAACAGGGCCCGGGAGCTGTTTTTT
J gene: TRBJ2-7; CDR3 length: 14; V gene: TRBV7-3; clone size: NA; D gene: TRBD1; CDR3 protein: CASSLKSGGYEQYF; CDR3 DNA: TGTGCCAGCAGCTTAAAGTCAGGGGGCTACGAGCAGTACTTC
J gene: TRBJ2-3; CDR3 length: 19; V gene: TRBV9; clone size: NA; D gene: TRBD2; CDR3 protein: CASSFTTSGGPTTSDTQYF; CDR3 DNA: TGTGCCAGCAGCTTTACGACTAGCGGGGGGCCTACAACCTCAGATACGCAGTATTTT
J gene: TRBJ1-4; CDR3 length: 15; V gene: TRBV9; clone size: NA; D gene: NA; CDR3 protein: CASSVSGATNEKLFF; CDR3 DNA: TGTGCCAGCAGCGTATCGGGGGCAACTAATGAAAAACTGTTTTTT
J gene: TRBJ2-7; CDR3 length: 14; V gene: TRBV2; clone size: NA; D gene: TRBD2; CDR3 protein: CASSGGTSGYEQYF; CDR3 DNA: TGTGCCAGCAGTGGTGGGACTAGCGGTTACGAGCAGTACTTC
J gene: TRBJ1-5; CDR3 length: 16; V gene: TRBV28; clone size: NA; D gene: NA; CDR3 protein: CASSDAQHYSNQPQHF; CDR3 DNA: TGTGCCAGCAGTGACGCACAGCATTATAGCAATCAGCCCCAGCATTTT
J gene: TRBJ2-5; CDR3 length: 14; V gene: TRBV7-9; clone size: NA; D gene: NA; CDR3 protein: CASSSRGFQETQYF; CDR3 DNA: TGTGCCAGCAGCTCTAGGGGTTTTCAAGAGACCCAGTACTTC
J gene: TRBJ1-6; CDR3 length: 14; V gene: TRBV7-2; clone size: NA; D gene: TRBD1; CDR3 protein: CASSWGQRNSPLHF; CDR3 DNA: TGTGCCAGCAGCTGGGGACAGAGAAATTCACCCCTCCACTTT
J gene: TRBJ2-1; CDR3 length: 14; V gene: TRBV6-4; clone size: NA; D gene: TRBD1; CDR3 protein: CASSRTGEDNEQFF; CDR3 DNA: TGTGCCAGCAGCCGGACAGGGGAAGACAATGAGCAGTTCTTC
J gene: TRBJ2-7; CDR3 length: 15; V gene: TRBV6-5; clone size: NA; D gene: NA; CDR3 protein: CASSIIRESSYEQYF; CDR3 DNA: TGTGCCAGCAGTATCATCAGGGAAAGCTCCTACGAGCAGTACTTC
J gene: TRBJ2-5; CDR3 length: 13; V gene: TRBV18; clone size: NA; D gene: NA; CDR3 protein: CASSPAIQETQYF; CDR3 DNA: TGTGCCAGCTCACCGGCAATCCAAGAGACCCAGTACTTC
J gene: TRBJ1-2; CDR3 length: 15; V gene: TRBV6-2/TRBV6-3; clone size: NA; D gene: NA; CDR3 protein: CASSYSGTRLKGYTF; CDR3 DNA: TGTGCCAGCAGTTACTCCGGGACTCGCTTAAAAGGCTACACCTTC
J gene: TRBJ2-2; CDR3 length: 15; V gene: TRBV6-5; clone size: NA; D gene: TRBD1; CDR3 protein: CASSYSQGAGGELFF; CDR3 DNA: TGTGCCAGCAGTTACTCGCAGGGGGCGGGCGGGGAGCTGTTTTTT
J gene: TRBJ1-1; CDR3 length: 14; V gene: TRBV2; clone size: NA; D gene: NA; CDR3 protein: CASSSLGGDTEAFF; CDR3 DNA: TGTGCCAGCAGTTCTTTAGGGGGGGACACTGAAGCTTTCTTT